The present T cell receptor beta chain was sequenced within a study of response to subunit inactivated influenza vaccine. Findings and limits, study-wide: Authors suggested each seasonal influenza vaccination recruits few new T cells.

TCRdb passed the RT-PCR reads through MiXCR, listing each CDR3 protein once. The sample yields about 520,000 distinct CDR3 sequences, about a tenth seen once. Of note for this clonotype: The target antigen is unknown.

The CDR3 extends over 17 amino acids. Trimming removed 6 bases from V and 2 bases from J; junction bases left unmatched: 12. Sequencing was performed on PBMCs from blood, taken 40 to 50 days after vaccination. This receptor was taken from a man aged 45-65 years who received an inactivated influenza vaccine. The rearrangement joins TRBV12-3 or TRBV12-4 to TRBJ2-1, with 8 bases identical to TRBD2. The chain's CDR3 is CASSVPPGGGPYNEQFF. The CDR3 region has the DNA TGTGCCAGCAGCGTTCCGCCCGGCGGGGGGCCCTACAATGAGCAGTTCTTC.